This passage covers 13 T cell receptor beta chains from one sample sequenced in a study of HIV-infected patients and healthy controls (dated by TCRdb to the mid-2010s). Receptor libraries were prepared by 5' RACE. Instrument used: Illumina MiSeq. Roughly 510 ng RNA was reverse transcribed with SuperScript III using primers against the alpha and beta constant regions. Alpha and beta chain libraries were generated separately via chain-specific third strand synthesis with multiplexing indices. TCRdb's own reprocessing of the public reads used fastp at Q25 and MiXCR and kept productive beta chains. Every distinct CDR3 protein forms one entry, paired with its most common genes and DNA. In all, the sample holds about 10,000 distinct CDR3 sequences, and more than 9% of those were seen once. The top ten constitute over 15% of the sample. Whole blood was used without fractionating the cells, so the repertoire represented all peripheral T cells without sorting.

Material: blood, obtained before antiretroviral therapy. The receptor set was obtained from an adult with HIV infection.

This clonotype was picked up many times. This chain joins TRBV20-1 and TRBJ1-5; D is uncertain. CDR1 and CDR2 from the germline V gene are DFQATT and SNEGSKA (reference sequence). V was trimmed by 2 bases and J by 7 bases, leaving 12 bases between them. The CDR3 is made up of 13 amino acids. In nucleotides, the CDR3 is TGCAGTGCTAGATACGTTCGGGGACAGCCCCAGCATTTT. Residues: CSARYVRGQPQHF.

This clonotype appeared many times. CDR3 bases: TGTGCCAGCAGCCATGACCTTGAGGGGTATGGCTACACCTTC. This encodes CASSHDLEGYGYTF. The J gene is TRBJ1-2, the V gene TRBV14; tentative D call: TRBD1 (5 bases). The CDR3 is 14 residues long. Trimming removed 3 bases at V and 5 bases at J, with 13 bases between. The V gene's germline CDR1 is SGHDN and CDR2 FVKESK.

This clonotype was picked up a small number of times. The genes are TRBV4-2 and TRBJ2-7; possible D gene TRBD2, 5 bases. CDR3 size: 17 residues. V was cut by 2 bases and J by 2 bases, with 19 bases left in between. In germline, CDR1 is LGHNA, CDR2 YNFKEQ. The CDR3 region has the DNA TGTGCCAGCAGCCAAATTGGAGGAATAAATAATACCTACGAGCAGTACTTC. This encodes CASSQIGGINNTYEQYF.

This clonotype was counted ten times or more. The CDR3: CASSLAGLFLYF. CDR3 bases: TGTGCCAGCAGTTTGGCGGGGCTTTTTCTGTACTTC. The chain carries TRBV12-3 or TRBV12-4 and TRBJ2-7, with D tentatively TRBD2 (6 bases). The CDR3 is made up of 12 amino acids. Trimming cost V 3 bases and J 12 bases, with 15 bases left between them.

The V gene is TRBV19, the J gene TRBJ1-3; D is undetermined. CDR1 is LNHDA, CDR2 SQIVND, per germline (reference sequence). V gave up 2 bases and J gave up 2 bases, with 7 bases separating them. CDR3 length equals 14 residues. CDR3 amino acids: CASSIRSAGNTIYF. The CDR3 bases are TGTGCCAGTAGTATACGCAGCGCTGGAAACACCATATATTTT. Based on the CDR3 plus reference TRBV19 and TRBJ1-3, the full variable domain is DGGITQSPKYLFRKEGQNVTLSCEQNLNHDAMYWYRQDPGQGLRLIYYSQIVNDFQKGDIAEGYSVSREKKESFPLTVTSAQKNPTAFYLCASSIRSAGNTIYFGEGSWLTVV.

By proportion, this clonotype is medium-sized (0.01 to 0.1%). In nucleotides, the CDR3 is TGTGCCAGCAGTGAAAGGAGGACTAATGAAAAACTGTTTTTT. It specifies CASSERRTNEKLFF. The J gene is TRBJ1-4, the V gene TRBV2; D not certain. Trimming removed 2 bases from V and 2 bases from J, with 6 bases in between. This CDR3 contains 14 residues. The germline CDR1 and CDR2 sequences are SNHLY and FYNNEI.

In this sample, this clonotype turned up many times. This chain links TRBV11-2 with TRBJ2-1; D gene unclear. CDR1 SGHAT and CDR2 FQNNGV come from the germline V gene. Trimming shortened V by 1 base and J by 4 bases, and 5 bases separated the two germline ends. The CDR3 sequence is 13 residues long. The CDR3 loop is CASSLGQYNEQFF. The CDR3 bases are TGTGCCAGCAGCTTAGGGCAGTACAATGAGCAGTTCTTC. The variable domain in full, completed from reference TRBV11-2 and TRBJ2-1, reads EAGVAQSPRYKIIEKRQSVAFWCNPISGHATLYWYQQILGQGPKLLIQFQNNGVVDDSQLPKDRFSAERLKGVDSTLKIQPAKLEDSAVYLCASSLGQYNEQFFGPGTRLTVL.

This clonotype came up many times. The chain carries TRBV6-2 or TRBV6-3 and TRBJ2-1; D is possibly TRBD2 (6 bases). CDR3 size: 15 residues. CDR1 is MNHEY and CDR2 is SVGEGT in the germline V gene. V lost 7 bases and J lost 4, with 17 bases in between. CDR3 protein: CASTTRGGGYNEQFF. CDR3 nucleotide sequence: TGTGCCAGCACTACGCGGGGTGGAGGGTACAATGAGCAGTTCTTC.

This clonotype is medium-sized within its sample. The rearrangement uses TRBV7-2 and TRBJ2-5; D not certain. The CDR3 spans 15 residues. Trimming removed 0 bases from V and 4 bases from J, with 12 bases in between. Germline loops: CDR1 SGHTA, CDR2 FQGNSA. CDR3 nucleotide sequence: TGTGCCAGCAGCTTAGCTGTAATAAGAGGAGAGACCCAGTACTTC. This encodes CASSLAVIRGETQYF.

There are many counts of this clonotype. CDR3 residues: CASSVGGGVYQPQHF. In DNA, the CDR3 is TGTGCCAGCAGCGTCGGGGGGGGGGTATATCAGCCCCAGCATTTT. The V and J genes are TRBV9 and TRBJ1-5; possible D gene TRBD1, 5 bases. The CDR3 spans 15 residues. CDR1 is SGDLS, CDR2 YYNGEE, per germline. Trimming left V 2 bases short and J 5 bases short, with 14 bases between.

This clonotype has a count of ten or more. J is TRBJ2-7 and V is TRBV25-1, with 7 bases that match TRBD1. The ends lost 5 bases at V and 5 bases at J; junction bases unmatched: 15. The CDR3 runs 16 residues. CDR1 and CDR2 from the germline V gene are MGHDK and SYGVNS. CDR3 region: CASSSLGGLVMHEQYF. DNA for the CDR3: TGTGCCAGCAGTTCATTAGGGGGCCTTGTCATGCACGAGCAGTACTTC.

In this sample, this clonotype turned up many times. The chain joins TRBV6-5 to TRBJ1-1, with D possibly matching TRBD1 (5 bases). Per germline, CDR1 MNHEY and CDR2 SVGAGI. The CDR3 runs 18 residues. Trimming cost V 2 bases and J 1 base, with 20 bases left between them. In DNA form, the CDR3 reads TGTGCCAGCAGTTACCGGCCGGGGCAAGGCAGAGCGAACACTGAAGCTTTCTTT. Protein sequence: CASSYRPGQGRANTEAFF.

This clonotype was observed at least ten times. The rearrangement joins TRBV7-9 to TRBJ1-1; perhaps TRBD1 as D (6 bases). The germline V gene encodes CDR1 SEHNR and CDR2 FQNEAQ (reference sequence). The ends were cut back, 6 bases at V and 0 bases at J, with 20 bases in the middle. There are 17 residues in the CDR3. Written as DNA, the CDR3 is TGTGCCAGCAGATTACAACCAGGGGTGACCCTGAACACTGAAGCTTTCTTT. Its translation is CASRLQPGVTLNTEAFF.